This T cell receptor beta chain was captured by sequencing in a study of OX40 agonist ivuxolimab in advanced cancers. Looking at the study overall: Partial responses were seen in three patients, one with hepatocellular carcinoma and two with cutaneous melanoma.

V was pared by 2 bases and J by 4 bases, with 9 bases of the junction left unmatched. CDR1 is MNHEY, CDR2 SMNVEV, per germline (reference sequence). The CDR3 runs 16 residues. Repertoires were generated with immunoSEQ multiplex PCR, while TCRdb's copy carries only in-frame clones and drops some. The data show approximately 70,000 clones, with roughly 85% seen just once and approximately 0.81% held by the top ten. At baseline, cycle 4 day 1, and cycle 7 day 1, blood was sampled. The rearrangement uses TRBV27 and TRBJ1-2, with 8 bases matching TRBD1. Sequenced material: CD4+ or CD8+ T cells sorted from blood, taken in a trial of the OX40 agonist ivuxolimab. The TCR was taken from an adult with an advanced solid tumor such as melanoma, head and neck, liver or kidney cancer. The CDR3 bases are TGTGCCAGCAGTTTAACCGGGACAGGCGCGATCTATGGCTACACCTTC. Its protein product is CASSLTGTGAIYGYTF.